This TCR beta chain comes out of a study of T-cell reconstitution after alpha-beta-depleted transplantation in children (dated by TCRdb to about 2016). In the study overall: Using TCR repertoire profiling, the study followed T-cell immune reconstitution in a quantitative way in children after TCRalphabeta/CD19-depleted allogeneic hematopoietic cell transplantation.

With respect to this clonotype: Its antigen specificity is not known. The input lacks base qualities; no much larger clone sits a single base away.

The treatment or condition label corresponds to: allogeneic hematopoietic cell transplantation with graft depleted of TCRalphabeta T cells and CD19 B cells. TCRalphabeta/CD19-depleted allogeneic hematopoietic cell grafts were given to the transplant recipients, all of whom were children. Library preparation employed PCR. The instrument was an Illumina HiSeq 2500. Molecular barcoding was employed in the preparation of TCR libraries, with unique molecular identifiers being used to normalize TCRbeta repertoire quantification. TCRdb's own reprocessing of the public reads used fastp at Q25 and MiXCR and kept productive beta chains. Identical CDR3 protein sequences are pooled into one entry, listed with their most common genes and DNA. Here the sample has roughly 420,000 distinct CDR3 sequences; about 16% occur a single time. The top ten clones comprise roughly 29% of the sample. The cysteine opens and the phenylalanine closes a CDR3 of 18 amino acids. Left in the record is the CDR3 DNA by itself, 54 bases read in frame from the first base. V is cut back by 5 bases and J by 4 bases, with 15 bases in the junction unmatched. CDR1 and CDR2 were assigned from the germline V gene as SGHVS and FNYEAQ.

Summary of the overall study and its limitations: The frequencies of hyperexpanded clones fell over the following months, and after one year, T-cell counts and TCRbeta diversity were mostly attributed to newly produced T cells. The high TCRbeta diversity at day 60 in some patients was ascribed to recipient T cells and intrathymic progenitors that had survived conditioning. The apparently early recovery of alphabetaT-cell counts about two months after transplant reportedly depended on only several hundred rapidly expanded clones that came from non-depleted graft cells.

The specimen was PBMCs, mostly from graft donor cells, collected 360 days after TCRalphabeta/CD19-depleted stem cell transplant. Here the chain combines TRBV7-6 and TRBJ2-3; 10 bases in the junction line up with TRBD2. The sequence came from a boy younger than two who had a stem cell transplant for Wiskott-Aldrich syndrome, so the T cells may come from the graft donor. This receptor has the CDR3 CASSLRSLAGVKADTQYF. The nucleotides read TGTGCCAGCAGCCTACGGTCCCTAGCGGGGGTGAAGGCAGATACGCAGTATTTT.